One and the same sample provided the 2 T cell receptor beta chains below, sequenced in a study of early T cells in non-severe SARS-CoV-2 infection (dated by TCRdb to about 2021). The library was obtained by 5' RACE. The instrument was a NextSeq 500. The raw public reads went through TCRdb reprocessing: fastp at Q25, MiXCR clone calling, in-frame beta chains kept. CDR3 protein sequences are deduplicated, and each keeps its most common genes and DNA. Present in this sample are about 48,000 distinct CDR3 sequences, 5.5% to 6.5% of which were seen just once. The ten largest clonotypes hold roughly 4.5% of the sample. Source material: whole blood. All receptors come from an adult who was a healthcare worker with PCR-confirmed SARS-CoV-2 infection or an uninfected control (not recorded which).

There are a few counts of this clonotype. The chain recombines TRBV2 with TRBJ2-2; weak D call: TRBD2 (6 bases). CDR3 length equals 15 residues. The germline CDR1 and CDR2 sequences are SNHLY and FYNNEI. V was trimmed by 4 bases and J by 3 bases, leaving 12 bases between them. CDR3 region: CASSANRRDTGELFF. The CDR3 DNA reads TGTGCCAGCAGTGCAAACCGGAGGGACACCGGGGAGCTGTTTTTT.

On this clonotype: Given a much more abundant clone one base away, this may be a read error. CDR3 amino acids: CSVSWTGTGTEAFF. The CDR3 bases are TGCAGCGTTTCCTGGACAGGGACCGGCACTGAAGCTTTCTTT. The gene calls are TRBV29-1 and TRBJ1-1, with 8 bases that match TRBD1. Germline CDR1 reads SQVTM; CDR2 reads ANQGSEA. The CDR3 is made up of 14 amino acids. The ends lost 5 bases at V and 4 bases at J; junction bases unmatched: 9.